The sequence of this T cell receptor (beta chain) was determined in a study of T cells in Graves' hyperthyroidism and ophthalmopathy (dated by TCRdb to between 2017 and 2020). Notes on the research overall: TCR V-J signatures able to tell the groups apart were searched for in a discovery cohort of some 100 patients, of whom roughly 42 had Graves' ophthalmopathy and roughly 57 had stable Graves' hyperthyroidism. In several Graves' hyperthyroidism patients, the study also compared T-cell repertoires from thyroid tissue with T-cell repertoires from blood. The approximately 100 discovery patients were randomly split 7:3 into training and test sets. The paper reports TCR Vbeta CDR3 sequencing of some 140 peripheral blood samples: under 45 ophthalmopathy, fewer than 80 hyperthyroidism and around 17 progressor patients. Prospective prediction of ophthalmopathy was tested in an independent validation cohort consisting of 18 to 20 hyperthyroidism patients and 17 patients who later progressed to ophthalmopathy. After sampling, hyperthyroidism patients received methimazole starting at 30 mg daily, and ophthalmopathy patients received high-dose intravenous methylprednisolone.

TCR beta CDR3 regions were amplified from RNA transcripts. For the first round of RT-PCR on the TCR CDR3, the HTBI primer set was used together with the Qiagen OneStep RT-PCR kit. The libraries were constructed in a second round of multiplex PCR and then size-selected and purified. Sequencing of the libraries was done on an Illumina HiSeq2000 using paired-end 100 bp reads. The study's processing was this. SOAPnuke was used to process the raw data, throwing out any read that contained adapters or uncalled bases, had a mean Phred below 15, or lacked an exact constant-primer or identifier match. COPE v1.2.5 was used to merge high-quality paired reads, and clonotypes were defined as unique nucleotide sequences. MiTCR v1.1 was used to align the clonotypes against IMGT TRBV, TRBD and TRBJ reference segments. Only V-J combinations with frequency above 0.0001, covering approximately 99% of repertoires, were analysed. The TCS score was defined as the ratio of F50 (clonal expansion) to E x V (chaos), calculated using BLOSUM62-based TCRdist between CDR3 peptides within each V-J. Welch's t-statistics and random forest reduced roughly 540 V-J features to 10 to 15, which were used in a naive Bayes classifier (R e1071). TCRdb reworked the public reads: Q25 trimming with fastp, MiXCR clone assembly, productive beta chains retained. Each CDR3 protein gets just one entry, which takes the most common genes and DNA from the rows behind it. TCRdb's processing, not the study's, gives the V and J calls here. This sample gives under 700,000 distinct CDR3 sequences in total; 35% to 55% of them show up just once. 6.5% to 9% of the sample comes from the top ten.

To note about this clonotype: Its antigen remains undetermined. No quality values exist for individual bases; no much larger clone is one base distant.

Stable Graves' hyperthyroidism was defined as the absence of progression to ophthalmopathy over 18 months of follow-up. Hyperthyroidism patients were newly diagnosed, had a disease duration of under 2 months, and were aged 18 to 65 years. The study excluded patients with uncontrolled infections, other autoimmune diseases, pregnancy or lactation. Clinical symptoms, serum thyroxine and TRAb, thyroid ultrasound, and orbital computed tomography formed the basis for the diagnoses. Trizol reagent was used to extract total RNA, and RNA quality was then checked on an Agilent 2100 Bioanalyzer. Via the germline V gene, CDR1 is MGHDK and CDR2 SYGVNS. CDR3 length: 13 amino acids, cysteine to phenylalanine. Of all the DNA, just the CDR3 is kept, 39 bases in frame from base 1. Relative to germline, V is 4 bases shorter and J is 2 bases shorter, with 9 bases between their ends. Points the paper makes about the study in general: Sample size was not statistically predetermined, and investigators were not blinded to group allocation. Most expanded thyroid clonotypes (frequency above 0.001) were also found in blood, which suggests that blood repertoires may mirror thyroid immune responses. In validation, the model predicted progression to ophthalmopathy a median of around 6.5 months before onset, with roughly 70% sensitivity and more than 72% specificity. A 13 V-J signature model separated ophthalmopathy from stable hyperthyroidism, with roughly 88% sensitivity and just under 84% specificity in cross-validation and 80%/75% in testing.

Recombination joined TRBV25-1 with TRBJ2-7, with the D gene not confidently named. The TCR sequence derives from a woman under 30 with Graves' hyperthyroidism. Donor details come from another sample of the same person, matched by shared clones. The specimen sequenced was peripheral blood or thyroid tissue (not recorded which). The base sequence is TGTGCCAGCAGTGGGTCCACCCCCTACGAGCAGTACTTC. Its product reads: CASSGSTPYEQYF.